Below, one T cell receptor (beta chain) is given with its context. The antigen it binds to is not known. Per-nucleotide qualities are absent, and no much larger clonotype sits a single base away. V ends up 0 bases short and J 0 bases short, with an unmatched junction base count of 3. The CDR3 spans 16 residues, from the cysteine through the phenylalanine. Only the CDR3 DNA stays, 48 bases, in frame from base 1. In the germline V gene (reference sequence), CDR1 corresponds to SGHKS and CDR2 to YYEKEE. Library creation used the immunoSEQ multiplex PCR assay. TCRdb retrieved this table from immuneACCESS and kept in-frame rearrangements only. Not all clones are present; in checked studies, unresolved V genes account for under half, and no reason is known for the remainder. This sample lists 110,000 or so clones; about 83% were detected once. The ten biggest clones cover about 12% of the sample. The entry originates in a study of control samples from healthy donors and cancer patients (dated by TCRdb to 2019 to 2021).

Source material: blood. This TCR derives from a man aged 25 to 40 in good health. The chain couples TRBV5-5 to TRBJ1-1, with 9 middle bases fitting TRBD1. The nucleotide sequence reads TGTGCCAGCAGCTTGGGACAGGGGGTTTTGAACACTGAAGCTTTCTTT. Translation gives CASSLGQGVLNTEAFF.